The rows below give T cell receptor beta chains drawn from one sample of a study of blood T cell repertoires in COVID-19. Sequenced by immunoSEQ multiplex PCR; TCRdb stores in-frame clones only, minus some. The sample records almost 300,000 clones, approximately 89% being singletons. The sample comprised peripheral blood. The receptors shown here come from a woman in her thirties with COVID-19, enrolled during active disease. Each CDR3 is given without its conserved first and last residue. A D gene is named only where the DNA matches it firmly.

j_call d_call v_call cdr3_aa
TRBJ2-3 . TRBV9 ASSVQASSQTQY
TRBJ2-7 . TRBV7-9 ASSHTLDEQY
TRBJ2-1 . TRBV19 ASSAQTAYNEQF
TRBJ1-2 . TRBV5-1 ASSKGVTDYGYT
TRBJ1-2 . TRBV28 ASSFGGAVYGYT
TRBJ2-5 . TRBV7-2 ASSSAAHRGETQY
TRBJ1-1 . TRBV7-2 ASSFGPNTEAF
TRBJ1-2 . TRBV28 ASSEGYGYT
TRBJ2-3 TRBD2 TRBV7-9 ASREGGSTDTQY
TRBJ1-3 . TRBV7-2 ASRTDRFSGNTIY
TRBJ2-7 TRBD2 TRBV15 ATSGRLAGSLYEQY
TRBJ1-2 . TRBV2 ASRKEEYGYT
TRBJ1-3 . TRBV5-5 ASSFSSGILSGNTIY
TRBJ1-1 . TRBV10-3 AISESKGWRAGNTEAF
TRBJ2-7 . TRBV19 ASSIGPGFSSYEQY
TRBJ1-1 . TRBV5-1 ASNYDSMNTEAF
TRBJ2-1 . TRBV12-3/TRBV12-4 ASSQDSELEQF
TRBJ2-2 . TRBV4-1 AFSPLAGGELF
TRBJ2-3 TRBD2 TRBV5-1 ATGRRGSADTQY
TRBJ1-6 TRBD1 TRBV7-2 ASSGTGGSYNSPLH
TRBJ1-5 . TRBV9 ASSEAPLQDQPQH
TRBJ2-7 . TRBV6-5 ASSFFRQTYEQY
TRBJ1-6 . TRBV2 ASSVGSSYNSPLH
TRBJ2-2 TRBD2 TRBV28 ASSTHSGGTGELF
TRBJ1-2 . TRBV5-1 ASSPFTRFYGYT
TRBJ1-5 . TRBV12-2 ASRLARTGSHQPQH
TRBJ1-4 . TRBV5-1 ASRIAPENEKLF
TRBJ1-2 . TRBV6-6 ASSYAVSGYT
TRBJ2-2 TRBD2 TRBV19 ATREGIGELF
TRBJ1-2 . TRBV7-9 ASSQGQGLIRYGYT
TRBJ1-6 . TRBV5-1 ASSLKGSNSPLH